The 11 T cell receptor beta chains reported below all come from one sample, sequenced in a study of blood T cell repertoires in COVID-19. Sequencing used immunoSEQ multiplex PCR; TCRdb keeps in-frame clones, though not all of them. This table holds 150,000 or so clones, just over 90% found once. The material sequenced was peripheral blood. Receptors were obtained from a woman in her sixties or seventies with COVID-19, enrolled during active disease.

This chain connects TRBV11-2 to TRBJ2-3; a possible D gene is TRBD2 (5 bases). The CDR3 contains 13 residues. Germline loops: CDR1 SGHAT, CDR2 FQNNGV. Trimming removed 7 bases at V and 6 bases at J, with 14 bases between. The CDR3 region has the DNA TGTGCCAGCACCTTGGTGGAGCGGGATACGCAGTATTTT. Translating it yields CASTLVERDTQYF.

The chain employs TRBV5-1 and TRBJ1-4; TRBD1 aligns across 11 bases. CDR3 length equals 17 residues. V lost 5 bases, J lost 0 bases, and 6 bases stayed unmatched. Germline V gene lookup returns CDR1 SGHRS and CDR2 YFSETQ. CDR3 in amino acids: CASRGTGGVPTNEKLFF. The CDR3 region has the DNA TGCGCCAGCAGAGGGACAGGGGGGGTGCCAACTAATGAAAAACTGTTTTTT.

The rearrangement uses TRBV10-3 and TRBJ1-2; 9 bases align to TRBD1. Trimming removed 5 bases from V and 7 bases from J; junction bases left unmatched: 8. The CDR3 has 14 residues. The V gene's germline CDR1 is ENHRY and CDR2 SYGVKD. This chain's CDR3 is CAISFDRGYGGYTF. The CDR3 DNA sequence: TGTGCCATCAGTTTTGACAGGGGGTACGGTGGCTACACCTTC.

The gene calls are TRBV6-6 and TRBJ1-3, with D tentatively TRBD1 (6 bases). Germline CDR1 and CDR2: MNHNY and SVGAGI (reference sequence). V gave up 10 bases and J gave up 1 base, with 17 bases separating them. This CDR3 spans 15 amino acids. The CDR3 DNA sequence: TGTGCCACCCAACCGGACAGAGTATCTGGAAACACCATATATTTT. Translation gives CATQPDRVSGNTIYF.

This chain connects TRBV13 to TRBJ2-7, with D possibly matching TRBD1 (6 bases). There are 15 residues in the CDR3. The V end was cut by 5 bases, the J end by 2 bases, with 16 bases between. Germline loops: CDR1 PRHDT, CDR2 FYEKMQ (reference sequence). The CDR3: CASSTRTATPYEQYF. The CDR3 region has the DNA TGTGCCAGCAGCACGCGGACAGCCACCCCCTACGAGCAGTACTTC.

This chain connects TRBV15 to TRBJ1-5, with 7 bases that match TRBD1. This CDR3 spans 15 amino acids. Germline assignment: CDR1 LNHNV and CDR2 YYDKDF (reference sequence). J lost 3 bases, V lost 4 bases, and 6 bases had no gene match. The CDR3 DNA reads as TGTGCCACCAGCACCCGACAGGGCCACAATCAGCCCCAGCATTTT. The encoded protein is CATSTRQGHNQPQHF.

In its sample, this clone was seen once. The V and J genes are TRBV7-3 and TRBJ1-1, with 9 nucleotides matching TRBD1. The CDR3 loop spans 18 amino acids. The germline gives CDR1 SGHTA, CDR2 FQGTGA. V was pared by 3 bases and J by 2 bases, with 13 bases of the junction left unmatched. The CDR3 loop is CASSFRGTGSRENTEAFF. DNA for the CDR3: TGTGCCAGCAGCTTCCGAGGGACAGGGAGTCGGGAAAACACTGAAGCTTTCTTT.

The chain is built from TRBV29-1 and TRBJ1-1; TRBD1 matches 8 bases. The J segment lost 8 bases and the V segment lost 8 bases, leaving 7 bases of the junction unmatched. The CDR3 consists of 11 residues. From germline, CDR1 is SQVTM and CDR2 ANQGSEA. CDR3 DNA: TGCAGCACCGGACAGGGAGCGGAAGCTTTCTTT. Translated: CSTGQGAEAFF.

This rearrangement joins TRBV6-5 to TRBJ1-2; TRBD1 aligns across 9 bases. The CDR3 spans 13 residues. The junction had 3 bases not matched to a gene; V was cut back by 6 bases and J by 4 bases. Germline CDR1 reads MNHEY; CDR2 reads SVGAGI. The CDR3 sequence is CASRGQGTYGYTF. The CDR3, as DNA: TGTGCCAGCAGGGGACAGGGAACCTATGGCTACACCTTC.

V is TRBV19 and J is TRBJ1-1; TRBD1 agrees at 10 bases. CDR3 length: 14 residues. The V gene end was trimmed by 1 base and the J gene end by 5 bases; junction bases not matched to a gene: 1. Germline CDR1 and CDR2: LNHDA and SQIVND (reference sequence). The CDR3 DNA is TGTGCCAGTAGTATAGGACAGGGGGCGACTGAAGCTTTCTTT. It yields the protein CASSIGQGATEAFF.

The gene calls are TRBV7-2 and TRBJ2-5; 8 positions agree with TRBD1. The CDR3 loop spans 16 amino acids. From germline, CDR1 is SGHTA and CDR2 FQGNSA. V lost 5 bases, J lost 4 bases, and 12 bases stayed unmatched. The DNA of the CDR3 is TGTGCCAGCAGCGCCCGATCTGGACAGGGTCGAGAGACCCAGTACTTC. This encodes CASSARSGQGRETQYF.